Listed here are 29 T cell receptor beta chains from one sample, sequenced in a study of breast tumors, draining lymph nodes, adjacent tissues. Axillary draining lymph nodes of breast cancer patients supplied the node samples. TCRdb re-called the multiplex PCR reads with MiXCR, one entry per CDR3 protein. The data hold about 180,000 distinct CDR3 sequences, with 33% observed a single time. Sequenced: axillary lymph node tissue. These TCRs come from a female donor with breast cancer. Some clones in this sample may be carry-over from other donors' samples.

Comment on this clonotype: Here the CDR3 omits its conserved ending phenylalanine or tryptophan, so a read error is the likely source. The CDR3 loop is CSAEQSTGTQYL. Written as DNA, the CDR3 is TGCAGTGCGGAACAGAGCACAGGTACGCAGTATCTT. The chain combines TRBV20-1 with TRBJ2-3, with D tentatively TRBD1 (5 bases). Germline CDR1 and CDR2: DFQATT and SNEGSKA (reference sequence). The CDR3 is made up of 12 amino acids.

At least ten counts were recorded for this clonotype. The chain has TRBV7-9 and TRBJ2-2, with 8 bases matching TRBD2. This CDR3 comprises 18 residues. The J segment lost 2 bases and the V segment lost 2 bases, leaving 10 bases of the junction unmatched. CDR1 and CDR2 from the germline V gene are SEHNR and FQNEAQ (reference sequence). In DNA form, the CDR3 reads TGTGCCAGCAGCTTAAGAGGAGCGGGAGTAGTTAACACCGGGGAGCTGTTTTTT. Amino acid sequence: CASSLRGAGVVNTGELFF.

As for this clonotype: A read error may account for a junction end that differs from germline. The J gene is TRBJ1-4, the V gene TRBV10-2; D call uncertain. Germline loops: CDR1 WSHSY, CDR2 SAAADI. The CDR3 runs 14 residues. In DNA, the CDR3 is TGCGCCAGCAGTGAGGGACGAGATAATGAAAAACTGTTTTTC. Translating it yields CASSEGRDNEKLFF.

This clonotype was recorded at least ten times. The V gene is TRBV9, the J gene TRBJ2-1, with D tentatively TRBD2 (6 bases). The germline CDR1 and CDR2 sequences are SGDLS and YYNGEE. This CDR3 spans 13 amino acids. Trimming shortened V by 1 base and J by 6 bases, and 8 bases separated the two germline ends. The CDR3 spells CASSVFGGNEQFF. The DNA for the CDR3 is TGTGCCAGCAGCGTATTCGGGGGCAATGAGCAGTTCTTC.

The sample holds many counts of this clonotype. V usage is TRBV11-1 and J usage is TRBJ2-5, with TRBD1 matching over 10 bases. The CDR3 is 16 residues long. Trimming took 5 bases from V and 4 from J; bases not matched to a gene: 10. CDR1 and CDR2 from the germline V gene are SGHAT and FQDESV (reference sequence). CDR3 sequence reads: CASSVTPTGGRETQYF. The CDR3 nucleotides read TGTGCCAGCAGCGTAACCCCGACAGGGGGCCGAGAGACCCAGTACTTC.

The chain employs TRBV9 and TRBJ1-1; maybe TRBD1 (5 bases). Trimming stripped 0 bases from V and 1 base from J, with 7 bases between. The CDR3 totals 14 residues. Per the germline V gene, CDR1 is SGDLS and CDR2 is YYNGEE. CDR3 DNA: TGTGCCAGCAGCGTAGAAACAGGGAACACTGAAGCTTTCTTT. Its translation is CASSVETGNTEAFF. Filled out from reference TRBV9 and TRBJ1-1, the complete variable domain reads DSGVTQTPKHLITATGQRVTLRCSPRSGDLSVYWYQQSLDQGLQFLIQYYNGEERAKGNILERFSAQQFPDLHSELNLSSLELGDSALYFCASSVETGNTEAFFGQGTRLTVV.

This rearrangement joins TRBV10-1 to TRBJ2-7; D is uncertain. The CDR3 covers 13 residues. V was pared by 2 bases and J by 2 bases, with 7 bases between. Per germline, CDR1 WNHNN and CDR2 SYGVQD (reference sequence). The CDR3, as DNA: TGCGCCAGCAGTGAGGGGTATCCCTACGAGCAGTACTTC. The encoded protein is CASSEGYPYEQYF.

This clonotype was seen repeatedly, ten times or more. The rearrangement joins TRBV9 to TRBJ2-3; TRBD2 is a possible D gene (5 bases). The V end was cut by 3 bases, the J end by 0 bases, with 8 bases between. The CDR3 consists of 14 residues. The germline gives CDR1 SGDLS, CDR2 YYNGEE. The CDR3, as DNA: TGTGCCAGCAGCGGGGGAGTGAGCACAGATACGCAGTATTTT. It yields the protein CASSGGVSTDTQYF. The full variable domain, rest sourced from reference TRBV9 and TRBJ2-3, is DSGVTQTPKHLITATGQRVTLRCSPRSGDLSVYWYQQSLDQGLQFLIQYYNGEERAKGNILERFSAQQFPDLHSELNLSSLELGDSALYFCASSGGVSTDTQYFGPGTRLTVL.

This clonotype was recorded at least ten times. The chain couples TRBV19 to TRBJ1-6; 11 nucleotides agree with TRBD1. This CDR3 is 17 amino acids long. The V gene's germline CDR1 is LNHDA and CDR2 SQIVND (reference sequence). After removal of 0 bases from V and 9 bases from J, the junction contained 7 bases not matched to a gene. The CDR3 nucleotides read TGTGCCAGTAGTATAGACTTCGGACAGGGGGCATTTTCACCCCTCCACTTT. The encoded protein is CASSIDFGQGAFSPLHF.

This clonotype came up many times. The chain employs TRBV20-1 and TRBJ2-7, with 7 nucleotides matching TRBD2. Germline loops: CDR1 DFQATT, CDR2 SNEGSKA (reference sequence). V dropped 0 bases and J dropped 6; count of bases not matched to a gene: 2. The CDR3 consists of 12 residues. The CDR3 DNA is TGCAGTGCTAGAGATTGGGGGGGCGAGCAGTACTTC. Its translation is CSARDWGGEQYF.

The sample holds one count of this clonotype. The chain uses TRBV7-9 and TRBJ2-6; tentative D call: TRBD1 (6 bases). The CDR3 runs to 18 residues. Germline values: CDR1 SEHNR, CDR2 FQNEAQ (reference sequence). Trimming took off 4 bases at V and 2 bases at J, with 18 bases between the two ends. The CDR3 here is CASSSLDSESTGANVLTF. The DNA of the CDR3 is TGTGCCAGCAGCTCCCTGGACAGTGAATCAACTGGGGCCAACGTCCTGACTTTC.

Comment on this clonotype: One end of the junction varies from germline; a read error may be responsible. This chain uses TRBV7-3 with TRBJ2-7, with 9 bases fitting TRBD2. Germline-derived CDR1 and CDR2 are SGHTA and FQGTGA. This CDR3 has 15 residues. CDR3 loop: CASSLNLSGSYERYF. In nucleotides, the CDR3 is TGTGCCAGCAGCTTAAACCTTAGCGGGAGTTACGAGCGGTACTTC.

Only one count was recorded for this clonotype. The V and J genes are TRBV5-1 and TRBJ1-2, with D possibly matching TRBD1 (5 bases). The CDR3 has 13 amino acids. V dropped 5 bases and J dropped 4 bases, with 12 bases sitting between them. The V gene's germline CDR1 is SGHRS and CDR2 YFSETQ. CDR3 amino acids: CASSLRGGYGYTF. The CDR3, as DNA: TGCGCCAGCAGTCTCCGGGGGGGCTATGGCTACACCTTC.

This clonotype occurred a few times. This chain connects TRBV3-1 to TRBJ2-7, with D perhaps TRBD2 (5 bases). Germline CDR1 reads LGHDT; CDR2 reads YNNKEL (reference sequence). CDR3 length equals 15 residues. Trimming pared 0 bases from V and 1 base from J, leaving 10 bases between. The CDR3 protein is CASSQDGRRSYEQYF. The CDR3 DNA is TGTGCCAGCAGCCAAGATGGCCGGAGGTCCTACGAGCAGTACTTC.

This clonotype showed up just a few times. The chain is built from TRBV9 and TRBJ1-1; D is perhaps TRBD1 (5 bases). V lost 0 bases, J lost 1 base, and 7 bases lay in between. Germline V gene sequence: CDR1 SGDLS, CDR2 YYNGEE. The CDR3 runs to 14 residues. As DNA, the CDR3 is TGTGCCAGCAGCGTAGGGCAGGGGAACACTGAAGCTTTCTTT. Translating it yields CASSVGQGNTEAFF.

This clonotype has a count of ten or more. The genes are TRBV15 and TRBJ1-5; 7 nucleotides agree with TRBD1. The CDR3 is made up of 16 amino acids. V gave up 1 base and J gave up 4 bases; unmatched junction bases: 7. Germline values: CDR1 LNHNV, CDR2 YYDKDF (reference sequence). For the CDR3, the DNA is TGTGCCACCAGCAGAGCTGGCAGGGGGATTAATCAGCCCCAGCATTTT. Protein sequence: CATSRAGRGINQPQHF. The variable domain in full, completed from reference TRBV15 and TRBJ1-5, reads DAMVIQNPRYQVTQFGKPVTLSCSQTLNHNVMYWYQQKSSQAPKLLFHYYDKDFNNEADTPDNFQSRRPNTSFCFLDIRSPGLGDTAMYLCATSRAGRGINQPQHFGDGTRLSIL.

The table lists this clonotype with many counts. The V call is TRBV19, the J call TRBJ2-5; tentative D call: TRBD1 (5 bases). The germline gives CDR1 LNHDA, CDR2 SQIVND (reference sequence). CDR3 length: 13 amino acids. Trimming took 5 bases from V and 5 from J, leaving 12 bases between them. The CDR3: CASSSQARETQYF. The CDR3, as DNA: TGTGCCAGTAGTTCACAGGCTCGGGAGACCCAGTACTTC.

This clonotype has only a few counts. Given a much more abundant clone one base away, this may be a read error. The DNA for the CDR3 is TGTGCCAGCAGCCAGGGTCGGATTGACTACGAGCAGTACTTC. The encoded protein is CASSQGRIDYEQYF. This chain connects TRBV4-2 to TRBJ2-7; D call uncertain. V was trimmed by 3 bases and J by 3 bases, leaving 12 bases between them. The CDR3 spans 14 residues. Germline CDR1 and CDR2: LGHNA and YNFKEQ.

The genes are TRBV7-9 and TRBJ2-1, with TRBD1 matching 12 bases. V was clipped by 4 bases and J by 5 bases; unmatched bases: 6. The CDR3 is 16 amino acids. CDR1 and CDR2 (germline): SEHNR, FQNEAQ (reference sequence). In nucleotides, the CDR3 is TGTGCCAGCAGCTGGGACAGGGGGCGGGGGGACAATGAGCAGTTCTTC. This sequence encodes CASSWDRGRGDNEQFF.

The table lists this clonotype with many counts. The chain couples TRBV19 to TRBJ1-2; no reliable D call. CDR3 length equals 13 residues. V was trimmed by 3 bases and J by 3 bases, leaving 8 bases between them. Per the germline V gene, CDR1 is LNHDA and CDR2 is SQIVND (reference sequence). The CDR3 bases are TGTGCCAGTAGTATCGAGGGTTACTATGGCTACACCTTC. It translates to CASSIEGYYGYTF.

There are many counts of this clonotype. The CDR3 bases are TGCAGTGCAACTAGCGGGGGGGCTGCCGGGGAGCTGTTTTTT. Encoded protein: CSATSGGAAGELFF. The chain has TRBV20-1 and TRBJ2-2; 13 bases agree with TRBD2. After removal of 6 bases from V and 6 bases from J, the junction contained 4 bases not matched to a gene. The CDR3 loop spans 14 amino acids. In germline, CDR1 is DFQATT, CDR2 SNEGSKA (reference sequence).

This clonotype was detected many times. The chain carries TRBV20-1 and TRBJ2-7; a possible D gene is TRBD1 (5 bases). Germline V CDR1 and CDR2: DFQATT, SNEGSKA (reference sequence). The length of the CDR3 is 15 residues. The V end lost 0 bases, the J end lost 3 bases, and 15 bases lay between the germline ends. The CDR3 here is CSARDGRREIYEQYF. The DNA of the CDR3 is TGCAGTGCTAGAGATGGTCGCAGGGAAATCTACGAGCAGTACTTC.

This clonotype was recorded a few times. A much larger clone lies a single base off, so this may be a read error. The V and J genes are TRBV7-9 and TRBJ1-2; the match to TRBD1 covers 8 bases. The CDR3 consists of 15 residues. Germline CDR1 reads SEHNR; CDR2 reads FQNEAQ (reference sequence). The CDR3 loop reads CASSPRTGIGYGYPF. Here the CDR3 DNA reads TGTGCCAGCAGCCCACGGACAGGGATCGGCTATGGCTACCCCTTC. Supplemented by reference TRBV7-9 and TRBJ1-2, the full variable domain reads DTGVSQNPRHKITKRGQNVTFRCDPISEHNRLYWYRQTLGQGPEFLTYFQNEAQLEKSRLLSDRFSAERPKGSFSTLEIQRTEQGDSAMYLCASSPRTGIGYGYPFGSGTRLTVV.

The chain recombines TRBV24-1 with TRBJ1-2, with a weak D call TRBD1 (6 bases). Trimming pared 4 bases from V and 1 base from J, leaving 12 bases between. The CDR3 is 15 residues long. Germline V CDR1 and CDR2: KGHDR, SFDVKD. The CDR3 region has the DNA TGTGCCACCAGTGACCCAACAGGGTTTAACTATGGCTACACCTTC. Its protein is CATSDPTGFNYGYTF.

Many counts were recorded for this clonotype. This chain joins TRBV15 and TRBJ1-3; the D is unclear. Trimming shortened V by 0 bases and J by 4 bases, and 7 bases separated the two germline ends. Germline V gene lookup returns CDR1 LNHNV and CDR2 YYDKDF (reference sequence). CDR3 size: 14 residues. DNA of the CDR3: TGTGCCACCAGCAGAGATCGCAGGGGAAACACCATATATTTT. This encodes CATSRDRRGNTIYF. Full variable domain (remainder filled in from reference TRBV15 and TRBJ1-3): DAMVIQNPRYQVTQFGKPVTLSCSQTLNHNVMYWYQQKSSQAPKLLFHYYDKDFNNEADTPDNFQSRRPNTSFCFLDIRSPGLGDTAMYLCATSRDRRGNTIYFGEGSWLTVV.

This sequence joins TRBV2 and TRBJ2-6; TRBD1 aligns across 7 bases. CDR1 SNHLY and CDR2 FYNNEI come from the germline V gene. The ends lost 6 bases at V and 0 bases at J; junction bases unmatched: 8. CDR3 length: 17 residues. CDR3 coding DNA: TGTGCCAGCAGCAAAGGGGGCAGCAGCTCTGGGGCCAACGTCCTGACTTTC. Residues: CASSKGGSSSGANVLTF.

Concerning this clonotype: The junction does not match germline at one end; this may be a read error. The CDR3 is CASSEQGTTYGYTF. Here the CDR3 DNA reads TGTGCCAGCAGCGAACAGGGAACTACCTATGGCTACACCTTT. The chain combines TRBV11-3 with TRBJ1-2, with D possibly being TRBD1 (6 bases). The CDR3 is 14 residues long. Germline CDR1 SGHNT, CDR2 YENEEA.

The sample holds many counts of this clonotype. The V gene is TRBV20-1, the J gene TRBJ2-3; D may be TRBD1 (5 bases). Trimming took 3 bases from V and 7 from J, leaving 17 bases between them. The CDR3 loop spans 14 amino acids. CDR1 and CDR2 from the germline V gene are DFQATT and SNEGSKA (reference sequence). CDR3: CSASHDTAGNTQYF. The CDR3 DNA follows: TGCAGTGCTAGTCACGATACCGCAGGGAATACGCAGTATTTT.

In this sample, this clonotype turned up many times. The chain joins TRBV4-2 to TRBJ2-7; TRBD2 matches at 7 bases. The V segment lost 1 base and the J segment 3 bases; nucleotides outside the gene matches: 6. This CDR3 comprises 15 residues. Per germline, CDR1 LGHNA and CDR2 YNFKEQ. CDR3 residues: CASSQGASGDYEQYF. The CDR3 region has the DNA TGTGCCAGCAGCCAAGGCGCCAGCGGGGACTACGAGCAGTACTTC.